This T cell receptor beta chain was documented in a study of OX40 agonist ivuxolimab in advanced cancers. On the study more broadly: Averaging about 60 years in age, with a range of about 23 to 80, the cohort was approximately 84% male. Prior checkpoint blockade (anti-PD-1, anti-PD-L1 or anti-CTLA-4) was permitted; 40% had it. There were three patients with partial responses, one having hepatocellular carcinoma and two cutaneous melanoma.

Sequencing used immunoSEQ multiplex PCR; TCRdb keeps in-frame clones, though not all of them. The sample includes tens of thousands of clones, 85% seen only once; the top ten take 3.5% to 4%. V was clipped by 6 bases and J by 8 bases; unmatched bases: 10. Germline values: CDR1 SNHLY, CDR2 FYNNEI. This CDR3 region has 14 residues. The material was CD4+ or CD8+ T cells sorted from blood, obtained in a trial of the OX40 agonist ivuxolimab. The chain carries TRBV2 and TRBJ2-1, with TRBD2 identical over 7 bases. This receptor was obtained from an adult with an advanced solid tumor such as melanoma, head and neck, liver or kidney cancer. CDR3 in amino acids: CASRTGPGRYEQFF. In DNA form, the CDR3 reads TGTGCCAGCAGGACCGGGCCCGGGAGGTATGAGCAGTTCTTC.